The clone carrying this T cell receptor beta chain turned up a few times. Trimming took 0 bases from V and 4 from J; bases not matched to a gene: 4. CDR3 length: 16 residues. Germline V gene lookup returns CDR1 SGDLS and CDR2 YYNGEE. The data are from a study of control samples from healthy donors and cancer patients. Clones were sequenced by immunoSEQ multiplex PCR, and TCRdb holds only the in-frame ones, with some missing. The table lists 140,000 or so clones, 91% of them singletons. The specimen sequenced was blood. The receptor was derived from a man younger than 40 in good health. The J gene is TRBJ2-1, the V gene TRBV9; 10 nucleotides agree with TRBD2. The CDR3 sequence: CASSVEVAGGYNEQFF. The CDR3 DNA follows: TGTGCCAGCAGCGTAGAGGTAGCGGGGGGTTACAATGAGCAGTTCTTC.